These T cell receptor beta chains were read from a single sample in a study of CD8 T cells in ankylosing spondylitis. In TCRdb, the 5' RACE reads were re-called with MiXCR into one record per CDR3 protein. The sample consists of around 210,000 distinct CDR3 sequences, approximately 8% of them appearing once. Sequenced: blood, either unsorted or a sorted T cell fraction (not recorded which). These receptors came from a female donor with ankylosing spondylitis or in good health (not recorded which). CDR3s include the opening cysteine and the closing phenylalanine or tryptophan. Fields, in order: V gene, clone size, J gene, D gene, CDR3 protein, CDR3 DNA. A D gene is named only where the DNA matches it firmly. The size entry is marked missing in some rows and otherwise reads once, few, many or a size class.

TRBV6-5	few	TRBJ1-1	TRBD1	CASSPPRDRAPEAFF	TGTGCCAGCAGTCCTCCCAGGGACAGGGCTCCTGAAGCTTTCTTT
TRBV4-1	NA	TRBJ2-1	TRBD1	CASSLDPGTVDYEQFF	TGCGCCAGCAGCCTAGACCCCGGGACAGTAGATTATGAGCAGTTCTTC
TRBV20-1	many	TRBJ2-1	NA	CSARVDSRSSYNEQFF	TGCAGTGCTAGAGTGGACTCCCGCTCGTCCTACAATGAGCAGTTCTTC
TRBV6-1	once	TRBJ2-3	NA	CASSEQGHNTDTQYF	TGTGCCAGCAGTGAGCAGGGGCATAACACAGATACGCAGTATTTT
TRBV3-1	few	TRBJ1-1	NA	CASSQPPGVPFVNTEAFF	TGTGCCAGCAGCCAACCCCCAGGGGTACCCTTCGTGAACACTGAAGCTTTCTTT
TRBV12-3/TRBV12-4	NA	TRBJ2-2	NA	CASSWAGTANTGELFF	TGTGCCAGCAGCTGGGCCGGGACGGCGAACACCGGGGAGCTGTTTTTT
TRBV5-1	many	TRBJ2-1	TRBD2	CASSASLGTRGYNEQFF	TGCGCCAGCAGCGCCTCCCTGGGGACTAGGGGTTACAATGAGCAGTTCTTC
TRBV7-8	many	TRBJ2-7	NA	CASSSRLYEQYF	TGTGCCAGCAGCTCCAGATTATACGAGCAGTACTTC
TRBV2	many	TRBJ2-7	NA	CASRGRLVPEQYF	TGTGCCAGCAGGGGAAGACTAGTTCCTGAGCAGTACTTC
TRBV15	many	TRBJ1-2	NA	CATSRARVGAYGYTF	TGTGCCACCAGCAGAGCTCGTGTGGGGGCTTATGGCTACACCTTC
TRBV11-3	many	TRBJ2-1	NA	CASSPNLPAPEIYNEQFF	TGTGCCAGCAGCCCGAACTTACCTGCTCCGGAGATATACAATGAGCAGTTCTTC
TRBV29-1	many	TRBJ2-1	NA	CSGNRGGIGEQFF	TGCAGCGGGAACAGGGGAGGGATCGGTGAGCAGTTCTTC
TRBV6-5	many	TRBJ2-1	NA	CASSWGGTSSYNEQFF	TGTGCCAGCAGTTGGGGCGGAACTTCCTCCTACAATGAGCAGTTCTTC
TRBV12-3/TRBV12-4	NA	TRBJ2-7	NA	CASSFYGRKICEQYF	TGTGCCAGCAGTTTTTACGGACGAAAAATCTGCGAGCAGTACTTC
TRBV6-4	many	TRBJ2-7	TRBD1	CASLAGFGTGGPISSYEQYF	TGTGCCTCCTTGGCCGGGTTTGGGACAGGGGGTCCCATATCCTCCTACGAGCAGTACTTC
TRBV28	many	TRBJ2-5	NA	CASSRPPGETQYF	TGTGCCAGCAGCCGTCCCCCGGGGGAGACCCAGTACTTC
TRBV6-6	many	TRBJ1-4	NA	CASSYTYRGKGKGKLFF	TGTGCCAGCAGTTACACTTACCGTGGGAAGGGTAAAGGAAAACTGTTTTTT
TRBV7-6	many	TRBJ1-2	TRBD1	CASSLDRGLEGYTF	TGTGCCAGCAGCTTAGACAGGGGCTTGGAAGGCTACACCTTC
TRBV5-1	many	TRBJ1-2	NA	CASSLDISYGYTF	TGCGCCAGCAGCTTGGACATTTCATATGGCTACACCTTC
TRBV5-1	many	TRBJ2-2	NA	CASGRGSGTGELFF	TGCGCCAGCGGCCGGGGGTCGGGCACCGGGGAGCTGTTTTTT
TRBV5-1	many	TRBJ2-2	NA	CASSLTRPATGELFF	TGCGCCAGCAGCTTGACACGACCGGCCACCGGGGAGCTGTTTTTT
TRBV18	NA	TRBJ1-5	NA	CASSPSGGVSQPQHF	TGTGCCAGCTCACCTTCCGGGGGAGTCAGTCAGCCCCAGCATTTT
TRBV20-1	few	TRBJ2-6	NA	CSASEGSRVSGANVLTF	TGCAGTGCTAGTGAGGGGAGTAGGGTCTCTGGGGCCAACGTCCTGACTTTC
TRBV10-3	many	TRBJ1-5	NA	CAISEGRTNQPQHF	TGTGCCATCAGTGAGGGACGAACTAATCAGCCCCAGCATTTT
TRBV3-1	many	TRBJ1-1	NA	CASSQEGTGTEAFF	TGTGCCAGCAGCCAAGAGGGAACAGGGACTGAAGCTTTCTTT
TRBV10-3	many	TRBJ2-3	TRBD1	CAIRNTGASTDTQYF	TGTGCCATCCGGAATACAGGGGCTAGCACAGATACGCAGTATTTT
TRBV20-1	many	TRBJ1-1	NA	CSAKKPRDIYMNTEAFF	TGCAGTGCTAAGAAGCCGAGGGATATTTATATGAACACTGAAGCTTTCTTT
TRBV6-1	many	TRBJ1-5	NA	CASSPNGGNQPQHF	TGTGCCAGCAGTCCCAACGGGGGCAATCAGCCCCAGCATTTT
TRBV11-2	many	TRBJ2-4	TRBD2	CASSLAGGGGNIQYF	TGTGCCAGCAGCTTAGCGGGAGGGGGGGGAAACATTCAGTACTTC
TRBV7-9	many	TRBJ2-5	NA	CASTAGYPQETQYF	TGTGCCAGTACCGCGGGGTATCCTCAAGAGACCCAGTACTTC
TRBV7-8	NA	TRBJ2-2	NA	CASSSRPRTIEAGKLFF	TGTGCCAGCAGCTCCCGACCGCGGACTATTGAGGCCGGGAAGCTGTTTTTT
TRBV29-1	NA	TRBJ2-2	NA	CSVVSHPNTGELFF	TGCAGCGTTGTTAGCCACCCGAACACCGGGGAGCTGTTTTTT
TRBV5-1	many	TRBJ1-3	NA	CASSLEANSGNTIYF	TGCGCCAGCAGCTTGGAGGCCAACTCTGGAAACACCATATATTTT
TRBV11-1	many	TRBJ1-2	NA	CASSSQVGYGYTF	TGTGCCAGCAGCTCTCAAGTAGGCTATGGCTACACCTTC
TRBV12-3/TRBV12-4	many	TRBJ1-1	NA	CASSPGRAMGAFF	TGTGCCAGCAGTCCCGGCCGGGCTATGGGGGCTTTCTTT
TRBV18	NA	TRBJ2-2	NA	CASSQTKTNTGELFF	TGTGCCAGCTCACAGACTAAAACGAACACCGGGGAGCTGTTTTTT
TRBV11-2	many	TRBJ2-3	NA	CASSHSGRMDTQYF	TGTGCCAGCAGCCACAGCGGGCGGATGGATACGCAGTATTTT
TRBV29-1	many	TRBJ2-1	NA	CSVNPLGVYNEQFF	TGCAGCGTTAATCCCCTCGGGGTGTACAATGAGCAGTTCTTC
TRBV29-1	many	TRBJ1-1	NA	CSTDRGTEAFF	TGCAGCACTGACCGGGGCACTGAAGCTTTCTTT
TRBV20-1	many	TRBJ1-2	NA	CSARGRLTAPYGYTF	TGCAGTGCTAGAGGGAGGTTGACCGCTCCCTATGGCTACACCTTC
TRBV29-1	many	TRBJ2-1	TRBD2	CSVRPSGRSEQFF	TGCAGCGTTCGCCCTAGCGGGAGAAGTGAGCAGTTCTTC
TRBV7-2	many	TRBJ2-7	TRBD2	CASSPGTRDHEQYF	TGTGCCAGCAGCCCTGGGACTAGAGACCACGAGCAGTACTTC
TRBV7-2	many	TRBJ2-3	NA	CASSLGVAGSTDTQYF	TGTGCCAGCAGCTTGGGGGTTGCGGGAAGCACAGATACGCAGTATTTT
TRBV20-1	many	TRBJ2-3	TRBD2	CSAQSPLAGTDTQYF	TGCAGTGCGCAATCTCCCCTAGCGGGCACAGATACGCAGTATTTT